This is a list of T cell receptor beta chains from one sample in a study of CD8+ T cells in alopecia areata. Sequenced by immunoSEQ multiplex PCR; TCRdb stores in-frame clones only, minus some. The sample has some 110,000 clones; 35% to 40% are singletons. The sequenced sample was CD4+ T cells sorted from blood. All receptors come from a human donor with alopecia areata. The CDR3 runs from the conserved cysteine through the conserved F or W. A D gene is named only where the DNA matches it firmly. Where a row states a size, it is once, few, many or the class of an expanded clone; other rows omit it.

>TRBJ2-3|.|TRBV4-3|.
CASSQEGGTQYF
TGCGCCAGCAGCCAAGAGGGGGGTACGCAGTATTTT
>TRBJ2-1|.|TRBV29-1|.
CSVMGESYNEQFF
TGCAGCGTAATGGGGGAGTCCTACAATGAGCAGTTCTTC
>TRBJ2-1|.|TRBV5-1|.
CASSLEAGYYNEQFF
TGCGCCAGCAGCTTGGAAGCGGGCTACTACAATGAGCAGTTCTTC
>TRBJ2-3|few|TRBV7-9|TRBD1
CASSSYRQGPDTQYF
TGTGCCAGCAGCTCCTATCGACAGGGCCCAGATACGCAGTATTTT
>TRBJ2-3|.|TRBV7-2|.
CASSPGPLDTQYF
TGTGCCAGCAGCCCCGGCCCACTGGATACGCAGTATTTT
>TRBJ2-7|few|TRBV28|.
CASNTPGRGVEQYF
TGTGCCAGCAACACCCCGGGCCGGGGAGTCGAGCAGTACTTC
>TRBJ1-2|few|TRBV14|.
CASSPTGTRTYGYTF
TGTGCCAGCAGCCCCACCGGGACAAGGACATATGGCTACACCTTC
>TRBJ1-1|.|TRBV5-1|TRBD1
CASSPYLGTATEAFF
TGCGCCAGCAGCCCTTATTTGGGGACAGCCACTGAAGCTTTCTTT
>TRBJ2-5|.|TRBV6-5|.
CASRGSGPETQYF
TGTGCCAGCAGGGGTTCGGGACCAGAGACCCAGTACTTC
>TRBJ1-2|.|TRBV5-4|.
CASRAWGTGTGYTF
TGTGCCAGCAGAGCTTGGGGTACGGGGACCGGCTACACCTTC
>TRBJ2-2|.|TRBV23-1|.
CASSQRIGVETGELFF
TGCGCCAGCAGTCAAAGAATAGGCGTTGAGACCGGGGAGCTGTTTTTT
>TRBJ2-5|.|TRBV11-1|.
CASSQETQYF
TGTGCCAGCAGCCAAGAGACCCAGTACTTC
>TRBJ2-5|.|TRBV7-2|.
CASSSIKGPAETQYF
TGTGCCAGCAGCTCGATAAAAGGGCCGGCGGAGACCCAGTACTTC
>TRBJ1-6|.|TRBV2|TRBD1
CAGKLGQVNSPLHF
TGTGCCGGCAAGTTGGGACAGGTGAATTCACCCCTCCACTTT
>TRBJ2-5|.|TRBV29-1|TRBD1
CSIRTGRKETQYF
TGCAGCATTCGGACAGGCCGAAAAGAGACCCAGTACTTC
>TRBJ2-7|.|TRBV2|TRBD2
CASSRLAPPYEQYF
TGTGCCAGCTCCCGACTAGCGCCACCCTACGAGCAGTACTTC
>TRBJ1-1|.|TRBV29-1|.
CSVVSSANREAFF
TGCAGCGTTGTATCGTCCGCTAACAGAGAAGCTTTCTTT
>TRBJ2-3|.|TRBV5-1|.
CASSSLGGLADTQYF
TGCGCCAGCAGCTCTCTTGGGGGCTTAGCAGATACGCAGTATTTT
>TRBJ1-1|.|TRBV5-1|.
CASSFQGNTEAFF
TGCGCCAGCAGCTTCCAGGGAAACACTGAAGCTTTCTTT
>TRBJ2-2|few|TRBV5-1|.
CASSTGTHNTGELFF
TGCGCCAGCAGCACCGGGACGCACAACACCGGGGAGCTGTTTTTT
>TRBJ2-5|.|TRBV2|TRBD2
CASRFTSGVETQYF
TGTGCCAGCAGGTTTACTAGCGGGGTTGAGACCCAGTACTTC
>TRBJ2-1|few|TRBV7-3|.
CASSLGAGGVGEQFF
TGTGCCAGCAGCTTAGGGGCGGGCGGGGTTGGTGAGCAGTTCTTC
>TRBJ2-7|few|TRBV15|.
CATSRPLVQATYEQYF
TGTGCCACCAGCAGACCACTCGTCCAGGCTACCTACGAGCAGTACTTC
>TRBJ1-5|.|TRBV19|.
CASSMRNRLNQPQHF
TGTGCCAGTAGTATGAGGAACAGGCTCAATCAGCCCCAGCATTTT
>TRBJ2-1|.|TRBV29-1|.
CSVLTSVSYNEQFF
TGCAGCGTTCTAACTAGTGTGTCCTACAATGAGCAGTTCTTC
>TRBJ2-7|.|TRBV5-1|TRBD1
CASSLEDRGRSEQYF
TGCGCCAGCAGCTTGGAAGACAGGGGGCGCAGTGAGCAGTACTTC
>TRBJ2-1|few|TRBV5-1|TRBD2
CASSLAGTSGASEQFF
TGCGCCAGCAGCTTGGCCGGTACTAGCGGGGCTAGTGAGCAGTTCTTC
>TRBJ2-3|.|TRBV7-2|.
CASSLSTDTQYF
TGTGCCAGCAGCTTATCAACAGATACGCAGTATTTT
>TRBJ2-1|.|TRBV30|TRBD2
CAWSVPGGRANEQFF
TGTGCCTGGAGTGTACCTGGGGGGAGGGCGAATGAGCAGTTCTTC
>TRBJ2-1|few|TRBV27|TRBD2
CASNGLAGGEDEQFF
TGTGCCAGCAACGGACTAGCGGGGGGGGAGGATGAGCAGTTCTTC
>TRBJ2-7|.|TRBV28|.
CASSPFESSYEQYF
TGTGCCAGCAGTCCGTTTGAGAGCTCCTACGAGCAGTACTTC
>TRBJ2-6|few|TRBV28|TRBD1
CASSSSGTVTSGANVLTF
TGTGCCAGCAGTTCCTCCGGGACAGTTACCTCTGGGGCCAACGTCCTGACTTTC
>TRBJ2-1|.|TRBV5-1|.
CASSRENEQFF
TGCGCCAGCAGTAGGGAGAATGAGCAGTTCTTC
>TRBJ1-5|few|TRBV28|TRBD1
CASSLPDRDSNQPQHF
TGTGCCAGCAGTTTGCCAGACAGGGATAGCAATCAGCCCCAGCATTTT
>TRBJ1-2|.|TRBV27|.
CASRAARASYGYTF
TGTGCCAGCAGAGCTGCCAGGGCTTCCTATGGCTACACCTTC
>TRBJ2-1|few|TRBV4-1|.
CASSPSDSYNEQFF
TGCGCCAGCAGCCCCTCCGATTCGTACAATGAGCAGTTCTTC
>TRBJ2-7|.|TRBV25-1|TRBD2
CASSPRWGGRAVEQYF
TGTGCCAGCAGTCCCCGGTGGGGCGGGAGGGCCGTCGAGCAGTACTTC
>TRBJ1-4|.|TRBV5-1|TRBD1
CASSFGTGLEKLFF
TGCGCCAGCAGCTTCGGGACAGGACTTGAAAAACTGTTTTTT
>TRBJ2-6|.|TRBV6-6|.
CASTLRWGTGANVLTF
TGTGCCAGCACCTTACGTTGGGGGACCGGGGCCAACGTCCTGACTTTC
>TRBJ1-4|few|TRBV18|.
CASSPLEQSEGLFF
TGTGCCAGCTCACCACTAGAACAATCTGAAGGACTGTTTTTT
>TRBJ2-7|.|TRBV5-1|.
CASSLVTGDDYEQYF
TGCGCCAGCAGCTTGGTTACTGGGGACGACTACGAGCAGTACTTC
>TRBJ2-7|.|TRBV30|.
CAWNQGTSYEQYF
TGTGCCTGGAATCAGGGTACCTCCTACGAGCAGTACTTC
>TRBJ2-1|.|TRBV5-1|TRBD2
CASSLGLANEQFF
TGCGCCAGCAGCTTGGGACTAGCGAATGAGCAGTTCTTC
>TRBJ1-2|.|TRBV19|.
CASSSRQRFNYGYTF
TGTGCCAGTAGTTCGAGACAGAGGTTCAACTATGGCTACACCTTC
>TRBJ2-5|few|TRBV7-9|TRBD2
CASSLVAGGLQETQYF
TGTGCCAGCAGCCTAGTTGCGGGAGGCCTCCAAGAGACCCAGTACTTC
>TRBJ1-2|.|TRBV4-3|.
CASSQAPWQNYGYTF
TGCGCCAGCAGCCAAGCCCCATGGCAGAACTATGGCTACACCTTC
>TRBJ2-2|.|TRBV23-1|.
CASSRIRGTGELFF
TGCGCCAGCAGTCGCATAAGGGGGACCGGGGAGCTGTTTTTT
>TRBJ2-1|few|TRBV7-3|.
CASSLGAMYEQFF
TGTGCCAGCAGCTTAGGGGCGATGTATGAGCAGTTCTTC
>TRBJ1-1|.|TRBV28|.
CASSRGGSAFF
TGTGCCAGCAGTCGGGGGGGATCGGCTTTCTTT
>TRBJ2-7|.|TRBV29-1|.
CSVGDLSYEQYF
TGCAGCGTAGGCGACCTGTCCTACGAGCAGTACTTC
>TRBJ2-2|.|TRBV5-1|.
CASSLATQGGTGELFF
TGCGCCAGCAGCTTGGCCACGCAGGGTGGGACCGGGGAGCTGTTTTTT
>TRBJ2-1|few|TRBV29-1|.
CSVDPGRNNEQFF
TGCAGCGTAGACCCGGGACGAAACAATGAGCAGTTCTTC
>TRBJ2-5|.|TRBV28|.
CASSGRPVETQYF
TGTGCCAGCAGTGGACGGCCGGTCGAGACCCAGTACTTC
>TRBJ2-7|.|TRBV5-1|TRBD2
CASSFLAGDSYEQYF
TGCGCCAGCAGCTTTCTAGCGGGGGACTCCTACGAGCAGTACTTC
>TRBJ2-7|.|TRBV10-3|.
CAIGLDYEQYF
TGTGCCATCGGACTCGACTACGAGCAGTACTTC